The entry below describes one TCR beta chain. The antigen is undetermined. Donation came from healthy HIV-negative adults that had no recent acute infections or vaccinations. This CDR3 spans 14 amino acids. CDR1 and CDR2 (germline): SGHRS, YFSETQ. After removal of 7 bases from V and 5 bases from J, the junction contained 3 bases not matched to a gene. This specimen belongs to a study of shared clonotypes between healthy human individuals. Libraries were prepared by immunoSEQ multiplex PCR; TCRdb keeps only in-frame clonotypes and omits some of them. The sample holds some 2.4 million clones, roughly 93% seen once. The study, taken as a whole, reports: Sharing across four donors was highest in naive CD4 (roughly 5%) and lowest in memory CD8 (roughly 0.4%).

The chain has TRBV5-1 and TRBJ2-2, with 12 nucleotides matching TRBD2. Input material: naive CD4+ T cells from PBMCs. Subset indicated: CD45RA+ positively selected. The source is a man aged 18 to 29 in good health. Some clones in this sample may be carry-over from other donors' samples. CDR3 nucleotides: TGCGCCAGCGGCGGACTAGCGGGGACCGGGGAGCTGTTTTTT. Translated, it gives CASGGLAGTGELFF.